The 5 T cell receptor beta chains below all came from one sample that was sequenced in a study of blood T cell repertoires in COVID-19. This table comes from immunoSEQ multiplex PCR, and its TCRdb copy is limited to in-frame clones, with some not included. The sample lists 150,000 to 200,000 clones, less than 80% occurring once. The sequenced material came from peripheral blood. The receptor set was obtained from a man between 50 and 59 years old who had recovered from COVID-19.

The chain couples TRBV27 to TRBJ2-3; D is perhaps TRBD2 (5 bases). V gave up 10 bases and J gave up 2 bases, with 13 bases separating them. The CDR3 extends over 13 amino acids. Germline V gene data show CDR1 as MNHEY and CDR2 as SMNVEV (reference sequence). The CDR3 DNA follows: TGTGCCACCAGGAGGCAGCTCACAGATACGCAGTATTTT. Amino acid sequence: CATRRQLTDTQYF.

This clone was observed a single time. This rearrangement joins TRBV6-2 or TRBV6-3 to TRBJ2-2, with a tentative D call TRBD2 (6 bases). There are 13 residues in the CDR3. The germline V gene encodes CDR1 MNHEY and CDR2 SVGEGT. Between the trimmed V and J ends, which lost 2 bases and 5 bases, there was a span of 6 bases. The CDR3 DNA reads TGTGCCAGCAGTTACAGCGGGACCGGGGAGCTGTTTTTT. Protein product: CASSYSGTGELFF.

The chain combines TRBV7-7 with TRBJ2-2; 7 bases fit TRBD1. Unmatched junction bases numbered 8, after V lost 4 bases and J lost 6 bases. The CDR3 consists of 15 residues. Germline V gene data show CDR1 as SSHAT and CDR2 as FNYEAQ (reference sequence). The CDR3 is CASSSEGGVPGELFF. Here the CDR3 DNA reads TGTGCCAGCAGCTCTGAAGGGGGCGTCCCCGGGGAGCTGTTTTTT.

This chain uses TRBV19 with TRBJ1-1, with 8 bases identical to TRBD1. J lost 5 bases, V lost 3 bases, and 8 bases had no gene match. This CDR3 is built from 15 residues. Germline V gene data show CDR1 as LNHDA and CDR2 as SQIVND (reference sequence). In DNA form, the CDR3 reads TGTGCCAGTAGTATGGTGGCAGGGGGCTGGACTGAAGCTTTCTTT. Translated: CASSMVAGGWTEAFF.

The chain couples TRBV9 to TRBJ1-6; 7 nucleotides match TRBD1. This CDR3 spans 16 amino acids. V shed 4 bases and J 0 bases; nucleotides not matched to a gene: 4. The germline V gene has CDR1 SGDLS and CDR2 YYNGEE. CDR3 loop: CASSLTGSSYNSPLHF. In nucleotides, the CDR3 is TGTGCCAGCAGCCTGACAGGGAGCTCCTATAATTCACCCCTCCACTTT.